The 20 T cell receptor beta chains below all came from one sample that was sequenced in a study of glioma-infiltrating T cells after dendritic cell vaccination listed by TCRdb under 2016. Library method: the immunoSEQ multiplex PCR assay. TCRdb holds this immuneACCESS table with in-frame rearrangements only. Some clones are missing; in checked studies, unresolved V genes explain under half, and the rest has no known cause. For this sample there are fewer than 110,000 clones; about four fifths appear just once. The leading ten clones occupy about 12% of the sample. The sequences come from blood, collected before dendritic cell vaccination. The source is a human donor with glioblastoma.

V is TRBV13 and J is TRBJ2-7; D gene uncertain. CDR1 is PRHDT, CDR2 FYEKMQ, per germline (reference sequence). This CDR3 is 16 amino acids long. V lost 5 bases and J 2 bases, leaving 19 bases between the germline ends. The CDR3 loop is CASSPRVTAVAYEQYF. CDR3 DNA sequence: TGTGCCAGCAGCCCCCGGGTGACCGCCGTTGCCTACGAGCAGTACTTC.

This chain uses TRBV5-4 with TRBJ2-7, with 7 bases fitting TRBD1. CDR3 length equals 14 residues. Losses at the gene ends were 4 bases for V and 2 bases for J; bases not matched to a gene: 6. Germline assignment: CDR1 SGHNT and CDR2 YYREEE (reference sequence). The CDR3 nucleotides are TGTGCCAGCAGCAAACGGGACAGCGCCTACGAGCAGTACTTC. This gives the protein CASSKRDSAYEQYF.

The V call is TRBV30, the J call TRBJ2-5; D possibly corresponds to TRBD2 (5 bases). V was clipped by 0 bases and J by 5 bases, with 10 bases between them. The germline V gene has CDR1 GTSNPN and CDR2 SVGIG (reference sequence). This CDR3 contains 13 residues. CDR3 in DNA: TGTGCCTGGAGTGTCATGGGAGTGGAGACCCAGTACTTC. It encodes CAWSVMGVETQYF.

V usage is TRBV6-1 and J usage is TRBJ1-2; the D gene is possibly TRBD1 (5 bases). V was pared by 2 bases and J by 3 bases, with 7 bases between. In germline, CDR1 is MNHNS, CDR2 SASEGT. CDR3 length: 13 residues. CDR3 nucleotides: TGTGCCAGCAGTGAACGCAGGGACTATGGCTACACCTTC. Translating it yields CASSERRDYGYTF.

The V call is TRBV5-1, the J call TRBJ2-7; TRBD1 matches 7 bases. The CDR3 contains 16 residues. Germline V lookup: CDR1 SGHRS, CDR2 YFSETQ. V lost 3 bases and J lost 1; bases outside the gene matches: 10. The CDR3 loop is CASSSEPGQSSYEQYF. The DNA of the CDR3 is TGCGCCAGCAGCTCCGAACCGGGACAGTCTTCCTACGAGCAGTACTTC.

The chain combines TRBV4-3 with TRBJ1-2, with 7 bases aligning to TRBD1. The germline gives CDR1 LGHNA, CDR2 YSLEER. This CDR3 region has 16 residues. The V and J ends lost 3 bases and 5 bases, in that order; junction bases with no gene match: 12. The CDR3 reads CASSQTRGTETYGYTF. CDR3 in DNA: TGCGCCAGCAGCCAGACTAGGGGGACAGAGACGTATGGCTACACCTTC.

This sequence joins TRBV5-1 and TRBJ1-3; 7 bases fit TRBD1. Trimming took 0 bases from V and 0 from J; bases not matched to a gene: 6. CDR1 and CDR2 (germline): SGHRS, YFSETQ. The CDR3 contains 17 residues. The CDR3 loop reads CASSLDQPGGSGNTIYF. CDR3 nucleotides: TGCGCCAGCAGCTTGGATCAGCCAGGGGGCTCTGGAAACACCATATATTTT. Filled out from reference TRBV5-1 and TRBJ1-3, the complete variable domain reads KAGVTQTPRYLIKTRGQQVTLSCSPISGHRSVSWYQQTPGQGLQFLFEYFSETQRNKGNFPGRFSGRQFSNSRSEMNVSTLELGDSALYLCASSLDQPGGSGNTIYFGEGSWLTVV.

This chain connects TRBV7-9 to TRBJ2-3; D possibly corresponds to TRBD2 (7 bases). V was clipped by 1 base and J by 2 bases, with 10 bases between them. This CDR3 spans 15 amino acids. Germline CDR1 and CDR2: SEHNR and FQNEAQ (reference sequence). CDR3 loop: CASSLGGGFTDTQYF. In DNA form, the CDR3 reads TGTGCCAGCAGCTTAGGGGGGGGCTTCACAGATACGCAGTATTTT.

The chain couples TRBV13 to TRBJ2-2; 7 bases are a match to TRBD2. V lost 6 bases to trimming and J lost 6 bases; unmatched junction nucleotides: 7. CDR1 is PRHDT and CDR2 is FYEKMQ in the germline V gene (reference sequence). CDR3 length: 14 amino acids. In DNA, the CDR3 is TGTGCCAGCAGACGCATGGGGGGGGCCGGGGAGCTGTTTTTT. It encodes CASRRMGGAGELFF.

The J gene is TRBJ2-3, the V gene TRBV7-2, with D hard to call. This CDR3 contains 11 residues. The germline gives CDR1 SGHTA, CDR2 FQGNSA. Trimming stripped 1 base from V and 7 bases from J, with 3 bases between. CDR3 protein: CASSLGNTQYF. DNA for the CDR3: TGTGCCAGCAGCTTAGGTAATACGCAGTATTTT.

This clone was seen only once. V usage is TRBV10-3 and J usage is TRBJ1-1, with a tentative D call TRBD1 (5 bases). The CDR3 has 13 residues. In germline, CDR1 is ENHRY, CDR2 SYGVKD. V was pared by 8 bases and J by 3 bases, with 13 bases between. In DNA, the CDR3 is TGTGCCATCCGAGAAGGGGACTACACTGAAGCTTTCTTT. Its protein is CAIREGDYTEAFF.

The chain carries TRBV6-1 and TRBJ1-5, with a weak D call TRBD1 (6 bases). This CDR3 is 15 amino acids long. V gave up 2 bases and J gave up 5 bases, with 13 bases separating them. Germline CDR1 and CDR2: MNHNS and SASEGT. CDR3 amino acids: CASSEKDSAYQPQHF. In DNA, the CDR3 is TGTGCCAGCAGTGAAAAGGACAGCGCCTATCAGCCCCAGCATTTT.

This clone was counted once. This chain uses TRBV18 with TRBJ2-7; 7 bases are a match to TRBD1. CDR1 and CDR2 (germline): KGHSH, LQKENI. V was clipped by 5 bases and J by 1 base; unmatched bases: 8. This CDR3 has 15 residues. In DNA, the CDR3 is TGTGCCAGCTCATTCTCCGGGACAGAGTCCTACGAGCAGTACTTC. Amino acids: CASSFSGTESYEQYF.

The chain employs TRBV6-6 and TRBJ1-4, with TRBD1 matching over 7 bases. The CDR3 has 15 amino acids. In germline, CDR1 is MNHNY, CDR2 SVGAGI (reference sequence). The trim removed 0 bases at V and 4 bases at J, leaving 2 bases unmatched. The CDR3 region is CASSYSGQHNEKLFF. In DNA form, the CDR3 reads TGTGCCAGCAGTTACTCGGGACAGCATAATGAAAAACTGTTTTTT.

The rearrangement links TRBV4-3 to TRBJ1-4; a possible D gene is TRBD1 (5 bases). V was clipped by 2 bases and J by 2 bases, with 12 bases between them. The CDR3 contains 16 residues. Germline-derived CDR1 and CDR2 are LGHNA and YSLEER. The CDR3 sequence: CASSQWEGTTNEKLFF. Here the CDR3 DNA reads TGCGCCAGCAGCCAATGGGAGGGGACCACTAATGAAAAACTGTTTTTT.

J is TRBJ1-2 and V is TRBV30; D uncertain. CDR1 GTSNPN and CDR2 SVGIG come from the germline V gene (reference sequence). This CDR3 region has 13 residues. Trimming removed 2 bases from V and 2 bases from J, with 9 bases in between. The CDR3 bases are TGTGCCTGGAGTCCTCCGGGGAACTATGGCTACACCTTC. Amino acids: CAWSPPGNYGYTF.

The chain is built from TRBV30 and TRBJ2-2, with TRBD1 matching 8 bases. With 3 bases clipped from V and 5 bases from J, the junction kept 8 bases outside the gene matches. Germline CDR1 is GTSNPN and CDR2 is SVGIG (reference sequence). CDR3 length: 15 residues. In DNA, the CDR3 is TGTGCCTGGAGCCCCGGGACAGGTCTAACCGGGGAGCTGTTTTTT. Its translation is CAWSPGTGLTGELFF.

The chain recombines TRBV6-5 with TRBJ1-2; D gene ambiguous. Germline V gene lookup returns CDR1 MNHEY and CDR2 SVGAGI. V was trimmed by 2 bases and J by 4 bases, leaving 8 bases between them. The CDR3 runs to 13 residues. CDR3 protein: CASSYSQRYGYTF. CDR3 DNA sequence: TGTGCCAGCAGTTACAGCCAACGCTATGGCTACACCTTC.

The chain combines TRBV5-4 with TRBJ2-3; 11 bases align to TRBD2. Germline CDR1 is SGHNT and CDR2 is YYREEE (reference sequence). CDR3 length equals 16 residues. The V segment lost 4 bases and the J segment 0 bases; nucleotides outside the gene matches: 4. CDR3 bases: TGTGCCAGCAGCCGGGGACTAGCGGCTAGCACAGATACGCAGTATTTT. This encodes CASSRGLAASTDTQYF.

The table lists this clone with many counts. The chain couples TRBV6-1 to TRBJ1-1; 10 bases are a match to TRBD1. The CDR3 has 14 residues. The germline gives CDR1 MNHNS, CDR2 SASEGT. The V and J ends lost 3 bases and 11 bases, in that order; junction bases with no gene match: 9. The CDR3 region has the DNA TGTGCCAGCAGTGATCCCGGACAGGGGGTGAGGGCTTTCTTT. It specifies CASSDPGQGVRAFF.